The source of this T cell receptor beta chain is a study of T cells after yellow fever vaccination. Study-wide findings and caveats: Sorted repertoires could include abundant contaminating clonotypes from bulk cells. Most primary-vaccination clones reappeared after the booster (about 97% CD4, roughly 88% CD8).

This clonotype was seen at least ten times. Antigen specificity is unknown. Trimming removed 8 bases at V and 3 bases at J, with 16 bases between. This CDR3 is 13 amino acids long. The germline gives CDR1 SQVTM, CDR2 ANQGSEA. TCRdb passed the 5' RACE reads through MiXCR, listing each CDR3 protein once. The data hold more than 90,000 distinct CDR3 sequences, with more than 5.5% observed a single time. The TCR comes from a man in his late teens or twenties who received the YFV17D yellow fever vaccine. The starting material was CD4+ T cells sorted from PBMCs, obtained about 41 days after the first yellow fever vaccination. The chain links TRBV29-1 to TRBJ2-5, with D perhaps TRBD1 (6 bases). The CDR3 spells CSFTRQAKETQYF. CDR3 in DNA: TGCAGCTTCACTCGACAGGCTAAAGAGACCCAGTACTTC.